These T cell receptor beta chains were read from a single sample in a study of shared clonotypes between healthy human individuals. Produced via immunoSEQ multiplex PCR; TCRdb's table is partial and in-frame only. This table has roughly 2,000,000 clones, about 93% appearing once. The sequenced material came from naive CD8+ T cells from PBMCs. Source of these receptors: a man aged 18 to 29 in good health. Some clones in this sample may be carry-over from other donors' samples. Each CDR3 is given with its conserved first and last residue. The order of the fields is J gene, CDR3 length, V gene, clone size, D gene, CDR3 DNA, CDR3 protein. A D gene is named only where the DNA matches it firmly. Not every row has a clone size; where given, it reads once, few, many or a size class.

j_call: TRBJ2-1
cdr3_length: 12
v_call: TRBV12-5
clone_size: .
d_call: .
cdr3_nt: TGTGCTAGTGGTAGATCATACAATGAGCAGTTCTTC
cdr3_aa: CASGRSYNEQFF

j_call: TRBJ2-5
cdr3_length: 13
v_call: TRBV7-9
clone_size: .
d_call: .
cdr3_nt: TGTGCCAGCACTGGGGGGCAGCAAGAGACCCAGTACTTC
cdr3_aa: CASTGGQQETQYF

j_call: TRBJ2-5
cdr3_length: 15
v_call: TRBV21-1
clone_size: once
d_call: .
cdr3_nt: TGTGCCAGCAGCAAAGAGACAGGGTTCCAAGAGACCCAGTACTTC
cdr3_aa: CASSKETGFQETQYF

j_call: TRBJ1-2
cdr3_length: 14
v_call: TRBV27
clone_size: .
d_call: .
cdr3_nt: TGTGCCAGCAGACTAGGGGGGACAAACTATGGCTACACCTTC
cdr3_aa: CASRLGGTNYGYTF

j_call: TRBJ2-7
cdr3_length: 14
v_call: TRBV28
clone_size: .
d_call: TRBD1
cdr3_nt: TGTGCCAGCAGTCCCCGGACAGGAGTCTACGAGCAGTACTTC
cdr3_aa: CASSPRTGVYEQYF

j_call: TRBJ1-5
cdr3_length: 14
v_call: TRBV27
clone_size: .
d_call: .
cdr3_nt: TGTGCCAGCAGTTTATTCTTTGGGAATCAGCCCCAGCATTTT
cdr3_aa: CASSLFFGNQPQHF

j_call: TRBJ1-2
cdr3_length: 15
v_call: TRBV29-1
clone_size: .
d_call: TRBD1
cdr3_nt: TGCAGCGTTGAAGGGGGAGGGGGCGGACACTATGGCTACACCTTC
cdr3_aa: CSVEGGGGGHYGYTF

j_call: TRBJ2-7
cdr3_length: 13
v_call: TRBV10-2
clone_size: .
d_call: .
cdr3_nt: TGCGCCAGCAGGGGGACTCAGTCCTACGAGCAGTACTTC
cdr3_aa: CASRGTQSYEQYF

j_call: TRBJ2-7
cdr3_length: 14
v_call: TRBV18
clone_size: .
d_call: .
cdr3_nt: TGTGCCAGCTCACCGACAGAGCCGTCCTACGAGCAGTACTTC
cdr3_aa: CASSPTEPSYEQYF

j_call: TRBJ2-3
cdr3_length: 15
v_call: TRBV10-3
clone_size: .
d_call: TRBD1
cdr3_nt: TGTGCCATCAGTGGCAGGGACAGGTTGAGGGATACGCAGTATTTT
cdr3_aa: CAISGRDRLRDTQYF

j_call: TRBJ1-5
cdr3_length: 14
v_call: TRBV7-9
clone_size: .
d_call: .
cdr3_nt: TGTGCCAGCAGCTGGCCGGGTAGCAATCAGCCCCAGCATTTT
cdr3_aa: CASSWPGSNQPQHF

j_call: TRBJ1-1
cdr3_length: 16
v_call: TRBV11-2
clone_size: .
d_call: .
cdr3_nt: TGTGCCAGCAGCTTAGGACCGATCGGCGACGACACTGAAGCTTTCTTT
cdr3_aa: CASSLGPIGDDTEAFF

j_call: TRBJ2-1
cdr3_length: 16
v_call: TRBV11-3
clone_size: .
d_call: .
cdr3_nt: TGTGCCAGCAGCTCCGTGCAGCGGGTTCCCTACAATGAGCAGTTCTTC
cdr3_aa: CASSSVQRVPYNEQFF

j_call: TRBJ1-2
cdr3_length: 14
v_call: TRBV30
clone_size: .
d_call: .
cdr3_nt: TGTGCCTGGAGTACGGACGCTCCCAACTATGGCTACACCTTC
cdr3_aa: CAWSTDAPNYGYTF

j_call: TRBJ1-4
cdr3_length: 17
v_call: TRBV30
clone_size: .
d_call: .
cdr3_nt: TGTGCCTGGCGTCGACCCAGGGATGGATGGGTTAATGAAAAACTGTTTTTT
cdr3_aa: CAWRRPRDGWVNEKLFF

j_call: TRBJ2-2
cdr3_length: 15
v_call: TRBV7-3
clone_size: once
d_call: TRBD1
cdr3_nt: TGTGCCAGCAGCTTGACTCCAGGGGGTCGCGGGGAGCTGTTTTTT
cdr3_aa: CASSLTPGGRGELFF

j_call: TRBJ2-5
cdr3_length: 15
v_call: TRBV9
clone_size: .
d_call: TRBD1
cdr3_nt: TGTGCCAGCAGCTTGACAGGGGGCGGAATAGAGACCCAGTACTTC
cdr3_aa: CASSLTGGGIETQYF

j_call: TRBJ2-7
cdr3_length: 14
v_call: TRBV27
clone_size: .
d_call: .
cdr3_nt: TGTGCCAGCAGTTTCGCTCGCCGTACGGTTGAGCAGTACTTC
cdr3_aa: CASSFARRTVEQYF

j_call: TRBJ2-5
cdr3_length: 18
v_call: TRBV28
clone_size: .
d_call: TRBD1
cdr3_nt: TGTGCCAGCAGTTTCCCCTTGCAATCGACAGGGGACGTGGAGACCCAGTACTTC
cdr3_aa: CASSFPLQSTGDVETQYF

j_call: TRBJ2-7
cdr3_length: 14
v_call: TRBV7-9
clone_size: .
d_call: .
cdr3_nt: TGTGCCAGCAGCTTAGCGGTCAGGGAGGACGAGCAGTACTTC
cdr3_aa: CASSLAVREDEQYF

j_call: TRBJ2-1
cdr3_length: 16
v_call: TRBV9
clone_size: once
d_call: TRBD1
cdr3_nt: TGTGCCAGCAGCGCAGGGGGCGGGCGGGAAAACAATGAGCAGTTCTTC
cdr3_aa: CASSAGGGRENNEQFF

j_call: TRBJ2-1
cdr3_length: 13
v_call: TRBV30
clone_size: .
d_call: .
cdr3_nt: TGTGCCTGGAGTTGGGGCTCCTACAATGAGCAGTTCTTC
cdr3_aa: CAWSWGSYNEQFF

j_call: TRBJ2-7
cdr3_length: 15
v_call: TRBV9
clone_size: .
d_call: .
cdr3_nt: TGTGCCAGCAGCCCCGGGACAAGGACTTCCTACGAGCAGTACTTC
cdr3_aa: CASSPGTRTSYEQYF

j_call: TRBJ1-1
cdr3_length: 17
v_call: TRBV25-1
clone_size: .
d_call: TRBD1
cdr3_nt: TGTGCCAGCAGTATTCAGGGGGGCGGATTGGGCAACACTGAAGCTTTCTTT
cdr3_aa: CASSIQGGGLGNTEAFF

j_call: TRBJ2-3
cdr3_length: 14
v_call: TRBV7-9
clone_size: .
d_call: .
cdr3_nt: TGTGCCAGCAGCTTAGGGCTAGGCACAGATACGCAGTATTTT
cdr3_aa: CASSLGLGTDTQYF

j_call: TRBJ2-7
cdr3_length: 13
v_call: TRBV6-6
clone_size: few
d_call: .
cdr3_nt: TGTGCCAGCAGTGTTATAGACTGGTACGAGCAGTACTTC
cdr3_aa: CASSVIDWYEQYF

j_call: TRBJ1-5
cdr3_length: 15
v_call: TRBV7-9
clone_size: .
d_call: .
cdr3_nt: TGTGCCAGCAGCCCAGGGCCCTATAGCAATCAGCCCCAGCATTTT
cdr3_aa: CASSPGPYSNQPQHF

j_call: TRBJ2-7
cdr3_length: 23
v_call: TRBV13
clone_size: .
d_call: TRBD2
cdr3_nt: TGTGCCAGCAGCTTAATTTCGGGACAGGGGGCTCCGGGACTAGCGGGAGCCTCACACGAGCAGTACTTC
cdr3_aa: CASSLISGQGAPGLAGASHEQYF

j_call: TRBJ2-3
cdr3_length: 15
v_call: TRBV5-1
clone_size: .
d_call: .
cdr3_nt: TGCGCCAGCAGCTTGGATGCTAGCGTGGCAGATACGCAGTATTTT
cdr3_aa: CASSLDASVADTQYF

j_call: TRBJ2-1
cdr3_length: 16
v_call: TRBV6-5
clone_size: .
d_call: TRBD2
cdr3_nt: TGTGCCAGCAGTTTGAATCTAGCGGACTCCTACAATGAGCAGTTCTTC
cdr3_aa: CASSLNLADSYNEQFF

j_call: TRBJ2-3
cdr3_length: 14
v_call: TRBV19
clone_size: .
d_call: .
cdr3_nt: TGTGCCAGTAGCCCACCCAGGGCCCCAGATACGCAGTATTTT
cdr3_aa: CASSPPRAPDTQYF

j_call: TRBJ2-2
cdr3_length: 15
v_call: TRBV15
clone_size: .
d_call: .
cdr3_nt: TGTGCCACCAGCAGAGATCCCCAGCCAACCGGGGAGCTGTTTTTT
cdr3_aa: CATSRDPQPTGELFF

j_call: TRBJ1-2
cdr3_length: 13
v_call: TRBV7-9
clone_size: .
d_call: .
cdr3_nt: TGTGCCAGCAGCCAAAACGCGTTATTCGGCTACACCTTC
cdr3_aa: CASSQNALFGYTF

j_call: TRBJ2-1
cdr3_length: 13
v_call: TRBV4-2
clone_size: .
d_call: .
cdr3_nt: TGTGCCAGCAGCCATAGGGACCGGGACTTACAGTTCTTC
cdr3_aa: CASSHRDRDLQFF

j_call: TRBJ2-7
cdr3_length: 16
v_call: TRBV18
clone_size: .
d_call: TRBD2
cdr3_nt: TGTGCCAGCTCACCCGGGCCTAGCGGATCCTTCCACGAGCAGTACTTC
cdr3_aa: CASSPGPSGSFHEQYF

j_call: TRBJ2-7
cdr3_length: 14
v_call: TRBV13
clone_size: .
d_call: TRBD1
cdr3_nt: TGTGCCAGCAGCCCGGGACAGGGGTCCTGCGAGCAGTACTTC
cdr3_aa: CASSPGQGSCEQYF

j_call: TRBJ2-7
cdr3_length: 13
v_call: TRBV6-1
clone_size: .
d_call: .
cdr3_nt: TGTGCCAGCAGGGGGGGGCCTAAATACGAGCAGTACTTC
cdr3_aa: CASRGGPKYEQYF

j_call: TRBJ2-1
cdr3_length: 14
v_call: TRBV4-1
clone_size: .
d_call: .
cdr3_nt: TGCGCCAGCAGCCAAGATTGGGAGTCGTATGAGCAGTTCTTC
cdr3_aa: CASSQDWESYEQFF

j_call: TRBJ1-1
cdr3_length: 14
v_call: TRBV27
clone_size: .
d_call: .
cdr3_nt: TGTGCCAGCAGTTTATCCTTAGGGCACACTGAAGCTTTCTTT
cdr3_aa: CASSLSLGHTEAFF

j_call: TRBJ2-7
cdr3_length: 14
v_call: TRBV29-1
clone_size: .
d_call: .
cdr3_nt: TGCAGCGTCCGCTCGAGCGGGACATTCTACGAGCAGTACTTC
cdr3_aa: CSVRSSGTFYEQYF

j_call: TRBJ2-7
cdr3_length: 15
v_call: TRBV27
clone_size: .
d_call: .
cdr3_nt: TGTGCCAGCAGTCCACCAGGGACGGGCCTCTACGAGCAGTACTTC
cdr3_aa: CASSPPGTGLYEQYF

j_call: TRBJ1-2
cdr3_length: 16
v_call: TRBV23-1
clone_size: .
d_call: .
cdr3_nt: TGCGCCAGCAAGGGGGGTCAAACTAAAGTTACCTATGGCTACACCTTC
cdr3_aa: CASKGGQTKVTYGYTF

j_call: TRBJ2-7
cdr3_length: 15
v_call: TRBV11-2
clone_size: .
d_call: .
cdr3_nt: TGTGCCAGCAGCTTAAGTCCAGGCCCATTCTACGAGCAGTACTTC
cdr3_aa: CASSLSPGPFYEQYF

j_call: TRBJ2-7
cdr3_length: 16
v_call: TRBV6-1
clone_size: .
d_call: .
cdr3_nt: TGTGCCAGCAGTGAAATATTTGGAAGGGGGGCCTACGAGCAGTACTTC
cdr3_aa: CASSEIFGRGAYEQYF

j_call: TRBJ2-5
cdr3_length: 13
v_call: TRBV4-1
clone_size: .
d_call: .
cdr3_nt: TGCGCCAGCAGCCAATCGATGGTAGAGACCCAGTACTTC
cdr3_aa: CASSQSMVETQYF

j_call: TRBJ2-7
cdr3_length: 17
v_call: TRBV4-1
clone_size: .
d_call: TRBD2
cdr3_nt: TGCGCCAGCAGCCAAGAAGGCGGGAGGGCCTTAGTTGACGAGCAGTACTTC
cdr3_aa: CASSQEGGRALVDEQYF

j_call: TRBJ2-5
cdr3_length: 20
v_call: TRBV7-8
clone_size: .
d_call: TRBD2
cdr3_nt: TGTGCCAGCAGCTTTACATACCGGCCGACTCCGCGGGAGACCCAAGAGACCCAGTACTTC
cdr3_aa: CASSFTYRPTPRETQETQYF

j_call: TRBJ1-2
cdr3_length: 13
v_call: TRBV16
clone_size: .
d_call: .
cdr3_nt: TGTGCCAGCAGCCCTGGGGGGGCCTATGGCTACACCTTC
cdr3_aa: CASSPGGAYGYTF

j_call: TRBJ1-1
cdr3_length: 12
v_call: TRBV4-2
clone_size: .
d_call: .
cdr3_nt: TGTGCCAGCAGCCAAGGCCGTGGTGAAGCTTTCTTT
cdr3_aa: CASSQGRGEAFF

j_call: TRBJ2-7
cdr3_length: 14
v_call: TRBV4-1
clone_size: .
d_call: .
cdr3_nt: TGCGCCAGCAGCGGGCAGATGAGCTCCTACGAGCAGTACTTC
cdr3_aa: CASSGQMSSYEQYF

j_call: TRBJ2-2
cdr3_length: 20
v_call: TRBV7-6
clone_size: .
d_call: TRBD2
cdr3_nt: TGTGCCAGCAGCTTATCCGCCGGGACAACTAGCGGAGAGAACACCGGGGAGCTGTTTTTT
cdr3_aa: CASSLSAGTTSGENTGELFF

j_call: TRBJ2-1
cdr3_length: 17
v_call: TRBV27
clone_size: .
d_call: .
cdr3_nt: TGTGCCAGCAGTTTGACCGGGACACAGCTCTCCTACAATGAGCAGTTCTTC
cdr3_aa: CASSLTGTQLSYNEQFF

j_call: TRBJ2-7
cdr3_length: 12
v_call: TRBV4-1
clone_size: once
d_call: .
cdr3_nt: TGCGCCAGCAGCCCCGGTCTCTACGAGCAGTACTTC
cdr3_aa: CASSPGLYEQYF

j_call: TRBJ2-1
cdr3_length: 13
v_call: TRBV6-5
clone_size: once
d_call: TRBD2
cdr3_nt: TGTGCCAGCAGTTACTCCGCGGGAGATGAGCAGTTCTTC
cdr3_aa: CASSYSAGDEQFF

j_call: TRBJ2-7
cdr3_length: 15
v_call: TRBV9
clone_size: .
d_call: .
cdr3_nt: TGTGCCAGCAGCGCCCATACAGCTCCCTCCTACGAGCAGTACTTC
cdr3_aa: CASSAHTAPSYEQYF